This T cell receptor (beta chain) came from a study of CD8 T cells in Susac syndrome. In contrast to the negatively isolated CD8+ and CD4+ T cells, TEMRA cells were FACS-enriched. Random hexamers primed reverse transcription of 0.5 to 1 ug RNA. TCRdb recomputed calls from the immunoSEQ multiplex PCR reads with MiXCR, one row per CDR3 protein. The sample carries about 100,000 distinct CDR3 sequences, approximately 92% recorded once. The CDR3 is made up of 14 amino acids. The germline V gene has CDR1 SGHVS and CDR2 FQNEAQ. The sequence came from a human donor in good health. The gene calls are TRBV7-8 and TRBJ2-5, with D possibly matching TRBD1 (6 bases). The sequenced sample consisted of CD8+ T cells from PBMCs. The CDR3 coding sequence is TGTGCTAGTGAGGGGGATTCGTACCAAGAGACCCAGTACTTC. Its protein product is CASEGDSYQETQYF.